This TCR beta chain comes out of a study of blood T cell repertoires in COVID-19. Study details: The study drew acute and convalescent COVID-19 samples from the United States, Italy and Spain.

The Seattle site enrolled patients during active infection and followed them longitudinally. Germline loops: CDR1 MGHRA, CDR2 YSYEKL. The CDR3 contains 20 residues. V lost 0 bases, J lost 5 bases, and 26 bases lay in between. Libraries were prepared by immunoSEQ multiplex PCR; TCRdb keeps only in-frame clonotypes and omits some of them. The sample has around 220,000 clones; approximately 85% are singletons. The genes are TRBV4-1 and TRBJ2-1; D may be TRBD2 (7 bases). The sequence derives from a woman aged 80 or older with COVID-19, enrolled during active disease. Material: peripheral blood. The CDR3 DNA reads TGCGCCAGCAGCCAAGATTGGGGGGCCACTAGCGTTCTCCCCCACAATGAGCAGTTCTTC. Its protein product is CASSQDWGATSVLPHNEQFF.